This T cell receptor (beta chain) was recovered during a study of beta chain features in type 1 diabetes. Points from the study as a whole: Sequencing from cDNA could over-represent high-TCR-expressing cells.

As regards this clone: Its antigen is currently unknown.

Staining for CD45RO/CCR7/CD25/CD127/CD95/CD27 allowed sorting of CD4+ naive, central memory, regulatory and stem cell-like memory cells. Trimming cost V 4 bases and J 5 bases; bases outside gene matches: 6. This CDR3 contains 14 residues. In germline, CDR1 is KGHSH, CDR2 LQKENI. Since all of the isolated RNA was reverse transcribed, expressed TCRB transcripts were what got sequenced. Clones were read by immunoSEQ multiplex PCR, and TCRdb kept only the in-frame ones, dropping some. The table has more than 300,000 clones, roughly 13% seen once. The source of this sequence is a man in his late teens or twenties in good health. Sequenced material: naive CD4+ T cells from blood. The chain carries TRBV18 and TRBJ1-1, with TRBD1 matching over 8 bases. The CDR3 reads CASSQRTGTTEAFF. CDR3 coding DNA: TGTGCCAGCTCACAAAGGACAGGGACGACTGAAGCTTTCTTT.